Each of the 3 T cell receptor beta chains below was sequenced from the same sample in a study of cytomegalovirus exposure and HLA in healthy donors. The PCR made use of 60 Vbeta and 13 Jbeta primers. The protocol was immunoSEQ multiplex PCR, while the TCRdb copy is restricted to in-frame clones and leaves out a portion. The sample includes about 150,000 clones, 60% to 80% seen only once; the top ten take roughly 0.68%. The source material was PBMCs. These receptors all come from a male donor in good health and CMV-seronegative.

V and J are TRBV5-1 and TRBJ2-7; D is possibly TRBD1 (5 bases). Trimming removed 2 bases from V and 1 base from J, with 16 bases in between. The CDR3 has 16 residues. Looked up from germline, CDR1 is SGHRS and CDR2 is YFSETQ. The DNA of the CDR3 is TGCGCCAGCAGCTTTTCCTCCGACAGAATTTCCTACGAGCAGTACTTC. Protein: CASSFSSDRISYEQYF.

The V gene is TRBV28, the J gene TRBJ1-1, with TRBD1 identical over 9 bases. After removal of 6 bases from V and 3 bases from J, the junction contained 5 bases not matched to a gene. Germline-derived CDR1 and CDR2 are MDHEN and SYDVKM. CDR3 size: 14 residues. This CDR3 is CASSEQGADTEAFF. CDR3 coding DNA: TGTGCCAGCAGCGAACAGGGGGCGGACACTGAAGCTTTCTTT.

V and J are TRBV4-1 and TRBJ2-3; the match to TRBD2 covers 8 bases. V was clipped by 1 base and J by 2 bases; unmatched bases: 8. The length of the CDR3 is 17 residues. Germline V gene data show CDR1 as MGHRA and CDR2 as YSYEKL. CDR3 bases: TGCGCCAGCAGCCAAGGGTCGGCGGGAGGCCCCACAGATACGCAGTATTTT. Its protein is CASSQGSAGGPTDTQYF.